The 11 T cell receptor beta chains given below trace back to one sample, sequenced in a study of post-analysis software for immune sequencing data. Unique molecular identifiers tagged the TCR beta cDNA libraries. MiXCR was run by TCRdb on the PCR reads, yielding one entry per CDR3 protein. The data contain about 540,000 distinct CDR3 sequences, around a third of them singletons. Whole-study findings and limits: The five TRBV segments detected at higher frequency in patients than in controls included TRBV5-6, TRBV5-1 and TRBV20-1.

Their antigen targets remain unknown. The sequenced sample was blood. The origin of the receptors is a girl aged 2-17 years with multiple sclerosis.

This clonotype was seen a handful of times. This chain connects TRBV3-1 to TRBJ2-1, with 9 bases that match TRBD2. The CDR3 spans 18 residues. Germline trimming cut 8 bases from V and 0 bases from J; bases unmatched to any gene: 14. Germline assignment: CDR1 LGHDT and CDR2 YNNKEL (reference sequence). This chain's CDR3 is CASVTWTSVPLSYNEQFF. DNA for the CDR3: TGTGCCAGCGTCACTTGGACTAGCGTCCCTCTCTCCTACAATGAGCAGTTCTTC.

The genes are TRBV12-3 or TRBV12-4 and TRBJ2-3, with 11 bases fitting TRBD2. This CDR3 spans 16 amino acids. Losses at the gene ends were 5 bases for V and 4 bases for J; bases not matched to a gene: 8. This CDR3 reads CASSGPGTSGPDTQYF. CDR3 DNA sequence: TGTGCCAGCAGTGGACCCGGGACTAGCGGACCAGATACGCAGTATTTT.

The rearrangement uses TRBV19 and TRBJ2-5, with 7 bases that match TRBD1. Trimming cost V 4 bases and J 0 bases; bases outside gene matches: 2. Germline V gene sequence: CDR1 LNHDA, CDR2 SQIVND (reference sequence). The CDR3 is made up of 14 amino acids. CDR3 in DNA: TGTGCCAGTAGTACCGACAGGGACCAAGAGACCCAGTACTTC. The encoded protein is CASSTDRDQETQYF.

With regard to this clonotype: Since a much larger clone is just one base distant, this may be a read error. The chain employs TRBV12-3 or TRBV12-4 and TRBJ1-6; no definite D call. V lost 3 bases to trimming and J lost 5 bases, with 5 bases between them. CDR3 length: 13 amino acids. The CDR3 region has the DNA TGTGCCAGCAGTTTGAGGAATAATTCACCCCTCCACTTT. Translation gives CASSLRNNSPLHF.

This clonotype was seen more than once but under ten times. The J gene is TRBJ2-5, the V gene TRBV12-3 or TRBV12-4; 7 positions agree with TRBD2. CDR3 size: 13 residues. J was trimmed by 3 bases and V by 6 bases; bases with no gene match: 4. CDR3 amino acids: CASSLADKETQYF. CDR3 in DNA: TGTGCCAGCAGCCTAGCGGACAAAGAGACCCAGTACTTC.

This chain links TRBV6-1 with TRBJ1-2; no clear D. Trimming stripped 8 bases from V and 5 bases from J, with 9 bases between. The germline V gene encodes CDR1 MNHNS and CDR2 SASEGT. This CDR3 contains 11 residues. In DNA form, the CDR3 reads TGTGCCAGCGAAGAACGTTATGGCTACACCTTC. It specifies CASEERYGYTF.

This clonotype appeared a few times. The J gene is TRBJ2-3, the V gene TRBV6-5; 10 nucleotides align to TRBD2. In germline, CDR1 is MNHEY, CDR2 SVGAGI. The CDR3 has 15 residues. The trim removed 5 bases at V and 2 bases at J, leaving 4 bases unmatched. CDR3 in amino acids: CASSISGGTTDTQYF. CDR3 bases: TGTGCCAGCAGTATTAGCGGGGGGACCACAGATACGCAGTATTTT.

The rearrangement uses TRBV20-1 and TRBJ2-5, with a weak D call TRBD1 (5 bases). Germline V CDR1 and CDR2: DFQATT, SNEGSKA (reference sequence). The CDR3 runs 11 residues. The CDR3 loop is CRRTLQETQYF. The CDR3 DNA follows: TGCAGAAGGACACTACAAGAGACCCAGTACTTC.

As to this clonotype: The junction differs from germline at one of its ends, possibly a read error. This chain uses TRBV5-1 with TRBJ2-2; 8 positions agree with TRBD1. The CDR3 length is 14 residues. The germline gives CDR1 SGHRS, CDR2 YFSETQ. The CDR3 sequence: CASTRTGNTGERFF. The CDR3 bases are TGCGCCAGCACACGGACAGGGAACACCGGGGAGCGGTTTTTT.

The V gene is TRBV5-1, the J gene TRBJ1-4; D not resolved. Germline lookup yields CDR1 SGHRS and CDR2 YFSETQ. This CDR3 spans 15 amino acids. The germline V and J ends were trimmed by 0 bases and 3 bases, with 9 bases remaining between them. CDR3 loop: CASSLAGVANEKLFF. The DNA for the CDR3 is TGCGCCAGCAGCTTGGCGGGAGTTGCTAATGAAAAACTGTTTTTT.

V gene TRBV5-1 combines with J gene TRBJ2-4; D may be TRBD2 (5 bases). V lost 4 bases and J 5 bases, leaving 13 bases between the germline ends. The CDR3 has 14 residues. Looked up from germline, CDR1 is SGHRS and CDR2 is YFSETQ. CDR3 sequence: CASSAAAGENIQYF. Here the CDR3 DNA reads TGCGCCAGCAGCGCCGCCGCCGGGGAAAACATTCAGTACTTC.